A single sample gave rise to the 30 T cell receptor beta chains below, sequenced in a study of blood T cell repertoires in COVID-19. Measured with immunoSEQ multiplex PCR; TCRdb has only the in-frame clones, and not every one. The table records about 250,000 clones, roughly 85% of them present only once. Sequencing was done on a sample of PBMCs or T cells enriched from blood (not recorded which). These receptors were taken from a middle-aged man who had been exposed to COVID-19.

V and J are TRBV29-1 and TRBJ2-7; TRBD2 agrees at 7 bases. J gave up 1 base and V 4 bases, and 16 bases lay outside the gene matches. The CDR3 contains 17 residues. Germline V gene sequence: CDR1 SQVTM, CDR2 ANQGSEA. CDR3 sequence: CSVVKWEGGSGSYEQYF. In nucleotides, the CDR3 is TGCAGCGTTGTCAAGTGGGAGGGAGGGTCTGGGTCCTACGAGCAGTACTTC.

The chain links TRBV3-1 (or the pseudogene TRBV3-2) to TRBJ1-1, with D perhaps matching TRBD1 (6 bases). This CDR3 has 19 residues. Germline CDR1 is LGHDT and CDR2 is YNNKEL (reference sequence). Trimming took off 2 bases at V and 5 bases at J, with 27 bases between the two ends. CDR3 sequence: CASSQFLDSLMGHETEAFF. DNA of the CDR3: TGTGCCAGCAGCCAATTCTTAGACAGTTTAATGGGACACGAGACTGAAGCTTTCTTT.

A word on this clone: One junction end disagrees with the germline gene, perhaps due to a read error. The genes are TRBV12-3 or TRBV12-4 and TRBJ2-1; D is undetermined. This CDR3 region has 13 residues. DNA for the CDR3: TGTGCCAGCAGTTTCTGGCAGTCCAATCAGCAGTTCTTC. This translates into CASSFWQSNQQFF.

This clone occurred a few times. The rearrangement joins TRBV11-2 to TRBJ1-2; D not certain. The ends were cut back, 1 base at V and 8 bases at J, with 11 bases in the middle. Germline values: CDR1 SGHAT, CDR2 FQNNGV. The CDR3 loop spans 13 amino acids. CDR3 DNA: TGTGCCAGCAGCTTAGTGGCAGGAGGCGGCTACACCTTC. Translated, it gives CASSLVAGGGYTF.

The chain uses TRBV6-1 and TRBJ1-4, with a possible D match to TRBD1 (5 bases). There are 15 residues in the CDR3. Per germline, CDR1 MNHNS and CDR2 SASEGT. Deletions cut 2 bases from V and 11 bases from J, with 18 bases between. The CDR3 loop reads CASSEIGGQYGKLFF. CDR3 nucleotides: TGTGCCAGCAGTGAAATCGGGGGTCAATACGGGAAACTGTTTTTT.

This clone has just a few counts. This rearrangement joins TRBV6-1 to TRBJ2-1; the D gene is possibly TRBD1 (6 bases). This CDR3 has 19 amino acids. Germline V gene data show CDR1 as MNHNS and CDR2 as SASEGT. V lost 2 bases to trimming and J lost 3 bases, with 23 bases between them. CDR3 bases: TGTGCCAGCAGTGAATTTAGGTCAGGGGCAAGCTATAACTACAATGAGCAGTTCTTC. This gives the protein CASSEFRSGASYNYNEQFF.

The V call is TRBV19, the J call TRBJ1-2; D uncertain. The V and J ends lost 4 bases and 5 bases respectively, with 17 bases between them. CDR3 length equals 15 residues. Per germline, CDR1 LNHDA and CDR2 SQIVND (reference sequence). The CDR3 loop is CASSKAREHLYGYTF. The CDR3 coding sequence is TGTGCCAGTAGTAAAGCGAGGGAGCACTTATATGGCTACACCTTC.

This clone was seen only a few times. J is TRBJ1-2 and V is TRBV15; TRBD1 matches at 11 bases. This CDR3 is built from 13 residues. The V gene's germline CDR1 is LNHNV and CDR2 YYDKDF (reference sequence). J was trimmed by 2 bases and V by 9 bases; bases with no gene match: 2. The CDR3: CATGDRGNYGYTF. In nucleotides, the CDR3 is TGTGCCACTGGGGACAGGGGGAACTATGGCTACACCTTC. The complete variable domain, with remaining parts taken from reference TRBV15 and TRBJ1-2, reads DAMVIQNPRYQVTQFGKPVTLSCSQTLNHNVMYWYQQKSSQAPKLLFHYYDKDFNNEADTPDNFQSRRPNTSFCFLDIRSPGLGDTAMYLCATGDRGNYGYTFGSGTRLTVV.

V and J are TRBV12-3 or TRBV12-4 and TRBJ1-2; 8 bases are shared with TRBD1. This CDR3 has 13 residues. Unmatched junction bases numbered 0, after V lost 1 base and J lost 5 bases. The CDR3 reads CASSLGDRYGYTF. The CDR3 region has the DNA TGTGCCAGCAGTTTAGGGGACAGGTATGGCTACACCTTC.

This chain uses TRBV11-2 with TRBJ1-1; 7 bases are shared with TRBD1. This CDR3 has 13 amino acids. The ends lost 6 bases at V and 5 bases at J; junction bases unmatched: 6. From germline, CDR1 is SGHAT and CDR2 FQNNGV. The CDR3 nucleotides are TGTGCCAGCAGACAAGGGGGCTGGACTGAAGCTTTCTTT. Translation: CASRQGGWTEAFF.

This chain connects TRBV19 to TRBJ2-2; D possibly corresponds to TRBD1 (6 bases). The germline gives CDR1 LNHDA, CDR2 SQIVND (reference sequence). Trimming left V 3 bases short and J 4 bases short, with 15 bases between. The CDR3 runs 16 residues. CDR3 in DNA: TGTGCCAGTAGTATCGGACAGACAGCCCGCACCGGGGAGCTGTTTTTT. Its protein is CASSIGQTARTGELFF. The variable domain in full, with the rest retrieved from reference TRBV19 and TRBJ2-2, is DGGITQSPKYLFRKEGQNVTLSCEQNLNHDAMYWYRQDPGQGLRLIYYSQIVNDFQKGDIAEGYSVSREKKESFPLTVTSAQKNPTAFYLCASSIGQTARTGELFFGEGSRLTVL.

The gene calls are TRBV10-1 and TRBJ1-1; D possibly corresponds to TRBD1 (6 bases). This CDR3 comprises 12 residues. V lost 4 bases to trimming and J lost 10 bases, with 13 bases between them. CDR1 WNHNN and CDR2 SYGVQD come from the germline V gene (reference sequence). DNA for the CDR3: TGCGCCAGCAGTGTGATAGGACAGCGAGCTTTCTTT. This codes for CASSVIGQRAFF.

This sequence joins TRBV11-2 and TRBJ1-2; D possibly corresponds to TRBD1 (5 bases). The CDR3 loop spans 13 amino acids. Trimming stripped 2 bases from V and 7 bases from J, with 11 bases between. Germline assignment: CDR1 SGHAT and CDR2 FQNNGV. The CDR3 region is CASSLKGAGGYTF. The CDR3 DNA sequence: TGTGCCAGCAGCTTAAAAGGGGCCGGTGGCTACACCTTC.

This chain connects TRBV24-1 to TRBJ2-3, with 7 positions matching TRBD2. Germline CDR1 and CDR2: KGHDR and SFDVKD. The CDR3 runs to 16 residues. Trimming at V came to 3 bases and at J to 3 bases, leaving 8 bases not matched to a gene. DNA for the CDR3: TGTGCCACCAGTGATGACGGCGGGAGCGCTACAGATACGCAGTATTTT. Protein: CATSDDGGSATDTQYF.

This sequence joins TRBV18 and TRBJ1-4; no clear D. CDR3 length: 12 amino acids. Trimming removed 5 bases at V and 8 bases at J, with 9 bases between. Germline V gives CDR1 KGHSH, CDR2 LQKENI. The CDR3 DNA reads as TGTGCCAGCTCAGGAGACCGGGAAAAACTGTTTTTT. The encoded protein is CASSGDREKLFF.

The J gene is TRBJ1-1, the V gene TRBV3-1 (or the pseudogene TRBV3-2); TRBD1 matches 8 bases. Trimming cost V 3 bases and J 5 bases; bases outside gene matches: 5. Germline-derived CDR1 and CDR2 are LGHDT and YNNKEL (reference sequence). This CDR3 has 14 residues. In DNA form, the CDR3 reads TGTGCCAGCAGCCACGGGACAGGAGGGACTGAAGCTTTCTTT. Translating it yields CASSHGTGGTEAFF.

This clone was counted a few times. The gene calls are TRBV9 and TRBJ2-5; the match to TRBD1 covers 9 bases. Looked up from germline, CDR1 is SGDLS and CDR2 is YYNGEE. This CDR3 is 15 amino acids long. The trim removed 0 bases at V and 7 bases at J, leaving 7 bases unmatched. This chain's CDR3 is CASSVGGDREGTQYF. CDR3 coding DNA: TGTGCCAGCAGCGTAGGCGGGGACAGGGAGGGGACCCAGTACTTC.

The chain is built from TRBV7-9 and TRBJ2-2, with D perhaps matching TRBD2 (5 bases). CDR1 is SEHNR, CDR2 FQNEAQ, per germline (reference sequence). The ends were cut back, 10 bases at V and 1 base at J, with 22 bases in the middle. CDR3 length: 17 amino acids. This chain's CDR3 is CAILSGRLNWNTGELFF. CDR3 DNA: TGTGCCATACTAAGCGGTCGTTTAAATTGGAACACCGGGGAGCTGTTTTTT.

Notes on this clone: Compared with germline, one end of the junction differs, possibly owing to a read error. The DNA for the CDR3 is TGTGCCTGGAGTGTAGGGGCTCCTTTAGACTTC. The encoded protein is CAWSVGAPLDF. The rearrangement joins TRBV30 to TRBJ2-7; a weak D match, TRBD1 (5 bases). This CDR3 has 11 residues. CDR1 is GTSNPN and CDR2 is SVGIG in the germline V gene (reference sequence).

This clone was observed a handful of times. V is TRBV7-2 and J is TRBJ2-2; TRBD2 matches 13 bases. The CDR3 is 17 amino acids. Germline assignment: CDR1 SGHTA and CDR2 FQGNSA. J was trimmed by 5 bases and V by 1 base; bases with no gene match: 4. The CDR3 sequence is CASSLGGLAGRTGELFF. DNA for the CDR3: TGTGCCAGCAGCTTAGGGGGACTAGCGGGAAGAACCGGGGAGCTGTTTTTT.

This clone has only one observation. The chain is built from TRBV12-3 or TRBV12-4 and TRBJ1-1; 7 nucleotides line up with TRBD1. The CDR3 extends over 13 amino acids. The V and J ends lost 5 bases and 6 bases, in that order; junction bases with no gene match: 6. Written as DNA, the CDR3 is TGTGCCAGCAGTCCCCCAGGGGGAGCTGAAGCTTTCTTT. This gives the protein CASSPPGGAEAFF.

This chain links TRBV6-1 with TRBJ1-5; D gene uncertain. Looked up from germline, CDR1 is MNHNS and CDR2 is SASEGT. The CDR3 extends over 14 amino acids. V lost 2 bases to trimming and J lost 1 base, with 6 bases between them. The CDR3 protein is CASSELRSNQPQHF. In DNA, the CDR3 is TGTGCCAGCAGTGAATTGAGGAGCAATCAGCCCCAGCATTTT.

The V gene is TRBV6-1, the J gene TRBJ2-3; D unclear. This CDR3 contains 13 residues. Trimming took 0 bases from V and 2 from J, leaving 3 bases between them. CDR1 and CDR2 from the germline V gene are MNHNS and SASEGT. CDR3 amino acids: CASSEAATDTQYF. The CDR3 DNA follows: TGTGCCAGCAGTGAAGCGGCCACAGATACGCAGTATTTT.

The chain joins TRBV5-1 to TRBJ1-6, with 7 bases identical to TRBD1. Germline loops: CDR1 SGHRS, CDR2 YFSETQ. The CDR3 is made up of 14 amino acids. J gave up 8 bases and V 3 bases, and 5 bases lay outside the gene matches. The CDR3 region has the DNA TGCGCCAGCAGCTCGGGACAGCAAGATTCACCCCTCCACTTT. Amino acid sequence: CASSSGQQDSPLHF. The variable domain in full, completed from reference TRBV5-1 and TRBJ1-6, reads KAGVTQTPRYLIKTRGQQVTLSCSPISGHRSVSWYQQTPGQGLQFLFEYFSETQRNKGNFPGRFSGRQFSNSRSEMNVSTLELGDSALYLCASSSGQQDSPLHFGNGTRLTVT.

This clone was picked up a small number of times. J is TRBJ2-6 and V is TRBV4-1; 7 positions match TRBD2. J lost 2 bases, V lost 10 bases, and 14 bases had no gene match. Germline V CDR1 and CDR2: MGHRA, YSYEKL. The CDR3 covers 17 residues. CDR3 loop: CATESGGGVPGANVLTF. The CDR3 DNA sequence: TGCGCCACCGAATCCGGGGGAGGGGTGCCTGGGGCCAACGTCCTGACTTTC.

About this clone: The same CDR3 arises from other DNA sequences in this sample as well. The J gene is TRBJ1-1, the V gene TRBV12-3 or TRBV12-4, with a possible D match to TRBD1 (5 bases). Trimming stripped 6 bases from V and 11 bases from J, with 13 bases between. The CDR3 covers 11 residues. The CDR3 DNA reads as TGTGCCAGCAGCCTGGGGGGGAGGGCTTTCTTT. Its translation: CASSLGGRAFF.

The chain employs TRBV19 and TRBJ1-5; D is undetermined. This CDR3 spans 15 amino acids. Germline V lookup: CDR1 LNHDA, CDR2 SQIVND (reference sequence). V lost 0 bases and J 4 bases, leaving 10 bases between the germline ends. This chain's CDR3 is CASSIDLERNQPQHF. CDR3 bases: TGTGCCAGTAGTATAGATCTCGAGCGGAATCAGCCCCAGCATTTT.

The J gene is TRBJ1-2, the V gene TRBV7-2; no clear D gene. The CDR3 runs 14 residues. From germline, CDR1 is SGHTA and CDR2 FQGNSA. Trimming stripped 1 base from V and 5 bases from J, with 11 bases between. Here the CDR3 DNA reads TGTGCCAGCAGCTTAGAAGTCTCAGATTATGGCTACACCTTC. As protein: CASSLEVSDYGYTF.

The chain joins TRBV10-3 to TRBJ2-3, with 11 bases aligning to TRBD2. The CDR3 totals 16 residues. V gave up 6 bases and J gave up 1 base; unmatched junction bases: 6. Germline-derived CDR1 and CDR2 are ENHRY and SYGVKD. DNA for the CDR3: TGTGCCATCAGCCCTGGGACTAGCGGAGGCACAGATACGCAGTATTTT. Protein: CAISPGTSGGTDTQYF.

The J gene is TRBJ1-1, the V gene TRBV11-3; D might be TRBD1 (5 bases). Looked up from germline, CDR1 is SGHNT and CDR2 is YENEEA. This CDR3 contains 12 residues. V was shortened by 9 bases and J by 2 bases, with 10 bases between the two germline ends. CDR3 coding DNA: TGTGCCAGTACTACAGGAAACACTGAAGCTTTCTTT. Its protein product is CASTTGNTEAFF.